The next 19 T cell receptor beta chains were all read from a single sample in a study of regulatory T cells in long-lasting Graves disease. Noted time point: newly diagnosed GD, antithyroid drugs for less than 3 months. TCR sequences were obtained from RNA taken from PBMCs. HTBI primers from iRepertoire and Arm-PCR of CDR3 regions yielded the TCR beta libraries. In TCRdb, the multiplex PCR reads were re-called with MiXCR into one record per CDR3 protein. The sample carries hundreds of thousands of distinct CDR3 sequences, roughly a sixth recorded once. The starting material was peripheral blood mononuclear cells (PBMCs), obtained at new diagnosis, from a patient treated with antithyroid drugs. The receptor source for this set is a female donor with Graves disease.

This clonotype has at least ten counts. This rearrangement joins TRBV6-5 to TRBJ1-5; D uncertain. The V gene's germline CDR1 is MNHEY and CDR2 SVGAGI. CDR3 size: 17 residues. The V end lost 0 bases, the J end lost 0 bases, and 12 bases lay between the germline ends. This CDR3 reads CASSYSGRINSNQPQHF. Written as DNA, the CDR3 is TGTGCCAGCAGTTACTCCGGACGTATCAATAGCAATCAGCCCCAGCATTTT.

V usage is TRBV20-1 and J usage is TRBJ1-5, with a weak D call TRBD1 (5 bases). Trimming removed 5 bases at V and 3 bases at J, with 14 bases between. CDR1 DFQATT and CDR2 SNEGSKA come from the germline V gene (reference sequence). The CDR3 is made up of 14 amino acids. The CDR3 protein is CSALTERDNQPQHF. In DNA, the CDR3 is TGCAGTGCTCTGACAGAGAGGGACAATCAGCCCCAGCATTTT.

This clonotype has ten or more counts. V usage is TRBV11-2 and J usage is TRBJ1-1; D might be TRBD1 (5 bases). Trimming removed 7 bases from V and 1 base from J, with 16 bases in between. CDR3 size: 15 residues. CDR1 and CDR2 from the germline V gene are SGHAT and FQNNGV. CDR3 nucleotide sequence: TGTGCCAGCATGCGGGGCCCCGACAGGAACACTGAAGCTTTCTTT. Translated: CASMRGPDRNTEAFF.

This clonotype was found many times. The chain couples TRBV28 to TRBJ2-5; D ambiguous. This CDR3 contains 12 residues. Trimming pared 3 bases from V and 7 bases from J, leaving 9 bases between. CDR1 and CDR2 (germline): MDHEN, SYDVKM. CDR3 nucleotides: TGTGCCAGCAGTTTCCCCGCCCGGACCCAGTACTTC. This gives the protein CASSFPARTQYF.

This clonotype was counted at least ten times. CDR3 protein: CSAGRTSGGADTQYF. DNA for the CDR3: TGCAGTGCTGGCCGGACTAGCGGGGGAGCAGATACGCAGTATTTT. The J gene is TRBJ2-3, the V gene TRBV20-1, with 13 nucleotides matching TRBD2. The CDR3 loop spans 15 amino acids. CDR1 is DFQATT and CDR2 is SNEGSKA in the germline V gene (reference sequence). After removal of 5 bases from V and 4 bases from J, the junction contained 6 bases not matched to a gene.

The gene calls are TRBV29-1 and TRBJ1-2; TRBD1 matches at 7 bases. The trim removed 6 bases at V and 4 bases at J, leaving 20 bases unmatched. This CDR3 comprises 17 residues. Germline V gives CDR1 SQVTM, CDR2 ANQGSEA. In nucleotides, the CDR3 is TGCAGCGTCGAGGTGAACCCCGCAGGGGGTTTAGGCTATGGCTACACCTTC. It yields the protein CSVEVNPAGGLGYGYTF.

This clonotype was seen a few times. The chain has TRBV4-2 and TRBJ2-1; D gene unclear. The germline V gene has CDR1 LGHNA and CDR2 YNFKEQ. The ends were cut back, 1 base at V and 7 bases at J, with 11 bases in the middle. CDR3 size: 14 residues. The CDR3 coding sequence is TGTGCCAGCAGCCAAGGGTCAGCTGGAAATGAGCAGTTCTTC. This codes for CASSQGSAGNEQFF.

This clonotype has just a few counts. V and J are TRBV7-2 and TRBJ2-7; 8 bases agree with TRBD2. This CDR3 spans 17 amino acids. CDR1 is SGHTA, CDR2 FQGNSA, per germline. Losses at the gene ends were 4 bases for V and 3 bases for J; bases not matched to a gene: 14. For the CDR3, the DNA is TGTGCCAGCAGCTCAACCCGAGGGACTAGATTTCACTACGAGCAGTACTTC. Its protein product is CASSSTRGTRFHYEQYF.

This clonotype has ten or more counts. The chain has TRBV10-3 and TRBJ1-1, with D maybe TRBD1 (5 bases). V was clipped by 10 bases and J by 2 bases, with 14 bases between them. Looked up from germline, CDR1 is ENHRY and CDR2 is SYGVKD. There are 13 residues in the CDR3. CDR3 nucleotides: TGTGCCACCGTGGGGGGGAGCAACACTGAAGCTTTCTTT. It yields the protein CATVGGSNTEAFF.

Written as DNA, the CDR3 is TGTGCCAGCAGCTTAGAACACCTAGAGACCCAGTACTTC. The encoded protein is CASSLEHLETQYF. The chain employs TRBV7-9 and TRBJ2-5; no definite D call. The CDR3 has 13 amino acids. V dropped 1 base and J dropped 4 bases, with 7 bases sitting between them. The germline CDR1 and CDR2 sequences are SEHNR and FQNEAQ (reference sequence). The entire variable domain, with the rest obtained from reference TRBV7-9 and TRBJ2-5, is as follows: DTGVSQNPRHKITKRGQNVTFRCDPISEHNRLYWYRQTLGQGPEFLTYFQNEAQLEKSRLLSDRFSAERPKGSFSTLEIQRTEQGDSAMYLCASSLEHLETQYFGPGTRLLVL.

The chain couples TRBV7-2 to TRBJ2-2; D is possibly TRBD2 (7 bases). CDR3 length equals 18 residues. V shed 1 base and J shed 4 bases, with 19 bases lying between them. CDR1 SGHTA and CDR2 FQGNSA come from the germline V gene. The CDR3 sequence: CASSLVGGGGRPTGELFF. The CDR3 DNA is TGTGCCAGCAGCTTAGTCGGAGGGGGAGGGCGTCCCACCGGGGAGCTGTTTTTT.

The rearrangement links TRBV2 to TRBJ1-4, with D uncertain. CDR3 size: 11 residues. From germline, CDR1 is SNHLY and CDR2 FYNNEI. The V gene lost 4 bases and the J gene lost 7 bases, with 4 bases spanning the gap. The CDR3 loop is CASSVPEKLFF. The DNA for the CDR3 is TGTGCCAGCAGTGTACCTGAAAAACTGTTTTTT.

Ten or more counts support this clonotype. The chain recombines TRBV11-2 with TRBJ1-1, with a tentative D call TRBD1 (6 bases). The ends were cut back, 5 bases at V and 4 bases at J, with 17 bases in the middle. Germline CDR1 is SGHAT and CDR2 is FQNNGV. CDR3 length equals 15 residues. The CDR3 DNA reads TGTGCCAGCAGCCTAGGACCAGGGGCAGGCACTGAAGCTTTCTTT. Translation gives CASSLGPGAGTEAFF.

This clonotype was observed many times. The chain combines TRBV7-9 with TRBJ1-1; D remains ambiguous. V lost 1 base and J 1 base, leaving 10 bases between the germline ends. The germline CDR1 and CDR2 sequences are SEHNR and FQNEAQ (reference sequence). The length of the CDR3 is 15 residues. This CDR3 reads CASSLGLAGNTEAFF. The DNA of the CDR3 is TGTGCCAGCAGCTTAGGTCTGGCAGGGAACACTGAAGCTTTCTTT.

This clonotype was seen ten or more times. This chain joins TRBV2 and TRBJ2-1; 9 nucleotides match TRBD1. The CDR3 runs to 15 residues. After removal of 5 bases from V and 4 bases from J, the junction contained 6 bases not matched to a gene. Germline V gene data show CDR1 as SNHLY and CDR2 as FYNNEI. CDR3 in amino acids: CASSYPGQGYNEQFF. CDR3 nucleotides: TGTGCCAGCAGTTACCCGGGACAGGGATACAATGAGCAGTTCTTC.

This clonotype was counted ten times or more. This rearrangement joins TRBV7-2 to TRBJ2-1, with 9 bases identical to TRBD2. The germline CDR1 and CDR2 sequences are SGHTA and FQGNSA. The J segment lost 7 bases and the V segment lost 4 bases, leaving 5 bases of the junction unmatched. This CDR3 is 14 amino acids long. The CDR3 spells CASSSWREGNEQFF. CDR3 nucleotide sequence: TGTGCCAGCAGCTCTTGGCGGGAGGGGAATGAGCAGTTCTTC.

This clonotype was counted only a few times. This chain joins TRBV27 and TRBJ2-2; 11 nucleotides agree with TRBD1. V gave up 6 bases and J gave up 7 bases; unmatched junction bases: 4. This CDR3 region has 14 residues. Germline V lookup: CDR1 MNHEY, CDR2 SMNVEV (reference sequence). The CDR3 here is CASRDRGQGGELFF. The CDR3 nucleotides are TGTGCCAGCAGGGACAGGGGGCAAGGCGGGGAGCTGTTTTTT.

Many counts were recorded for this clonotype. The DNA of the CDR3 is TGTGCCAGCAGTTTGAGTCAGCGGGACTGGGAAGAGACCCAGTACTTC. Amino acids: CASSLSQRDWEETQYF. The rearrangement joins TRBV28 to TRBJ2-5, with TRBD2 matching 7 bases. Germline CDR1 reads MDHEN; CDR2 reads SYDVKM. The CDR3 loop spans 16 amino acids. With 3 bases clipped from V and 3 bases from J, the junction kept 10 bases outside the gene matches.

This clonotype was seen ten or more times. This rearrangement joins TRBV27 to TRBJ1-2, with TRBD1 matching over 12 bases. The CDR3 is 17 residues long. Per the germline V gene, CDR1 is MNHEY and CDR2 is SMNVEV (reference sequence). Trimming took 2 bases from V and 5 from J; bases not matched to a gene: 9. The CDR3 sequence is CASSLEGQGALWYGYTF. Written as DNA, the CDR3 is TGTGCCAGCAGTTTAGAGGGACAGGGGGCTCTGTGGTATGGCTACACCTTC.